The 17 T cell receptor beta chains below come from one sample, sequenced in a study of shared clonotypes between healthy human individuals (dated by TCRdb to 2020 to 2021). The library was produced with the immunoSEQ multiplex PCR assay. The table was pulled from immuneACCESS by TCRdb, which kept in-frame rearrangements only. Such tables lose some clones; where checked, under half of the loss comes from unresolved V genes, and the rest has no known cause. This sample holds under 1 million clones; 90% to 95% were observed only once. Around 24% of the sample is held by the ten biggest clonotypes. For the CD8 naive samples, CD45RO-negative cells were positively selected for CCR7, yielding a CD45RA+CCR7+ population from which TemRA cells were excluded. Sequencing used naive CD8+ T cells sorted from blood. The cell subset or site label of this sample denotes: CD45RA+CCR7+. The receptors stem from a man in his thirties or forties in good health.

The chain recombines TRBV7-2 with TRBJ2-5; TRBD2 matches 14 bases. The V gene's germline CDR1 is SGHTA and CDR2 FQGNSA. The CDR3 covers 15 residues. The J segment lost 4 bases and the V segment lost 5 bases, leaving 3 bases of the junction unmatched. The CDR3 loop is CASSLGLAGGETQYF. The CDR3 coding sequence is TGTGCCAGCAGCCTAGGACTAGCGGGAGGAGAGACCCAGTACTTC.

V usage is TRBV27 and J usage is TRBJ2-2; maybe TRBD2 (5 bases). V shed 3 bases and J shed 6 bases, with 11 bases lying between them. The CDR3 has 14 amino acids. Germline V gene lookup returns CDR1 MNHEY and CDR2 SMNVEV (reference sequence). The CDR3 protein is CASSFLGVAGELFF. In nucleotides, the CDR3 is TGTGCCAGCAGTTTTTTGGGAGTGGCCGGGGAGCTGTTTTTT.

V and J are TRBV14 and TRBJ2-1, with D hard to call. Deletions cut 5 bases from V and 2 bases from J, with 10 bases between. The germline CDR1 and CDR2 sequences are SGHDN and FVKESK. This CDR3 has 14 residues. The CDR3 nucleotides read TGTGCCAGCAGCAGACACCGGACCTACAATGAGCAGTTCTTC. It is translated as CASSRHRTYNEQFF. The full variable domain, in which reference TRBV14 and TRBJ2-1 provide the parts outside the CDR3, is EAGVTQFPSHSVIEKGQTVTLRCDPISGHDNLYWYRRVMGKEIKFLLHFVKESKQDESGMPNNRFLAERTGGTYSTLKVQPAELEDSGVYFCASSRHRTYNEQFFGPGTRLTVL.

V gene TRBV14 combines with J gene TRBJ2-5; no reliable D call. The CDR3 has 12 residues. Germline lookup yields CDR1 SGHDN and CDR2 FVKESK. V gave up 0 bases and J gave up 4 bases, with 3 bases separating them. The CDR3 coding sequence is TGTGCCAGCAGCCAAGATGCAGAGACCCAGTACTTC. Its translation: CASSQDAETQYF. The full variable domain, its missing parts supplied by reference TRBV14 and TRBJ2-5, is EAGVTQFPSHSVIEKGQTVTLRCDPISGHDNLYWYRRVMGKEIKFLLHFVKESKQDESGMPNNRFLAERTGGTYSTLKVQPAELEDSGVYFCASSQDAETQYFGPGTRLLVL.

J is TRBJ2-7 and V is TRBV19, with unresolved D. Germline V lookup: CDR1 LNHDA, CDR2 SQIVND (reference sequence). CDR3 size: 13 residues. The V and J ends lost 3 bases and 2 bases respectively, with 8 bases between them. CDR3: CASSMWTAYEQYF. CDR3 DNA: TGTGCCAGTAGTATGTGGACGGCCTACGAGCAGTACTTC.

The chain combines TRBV7-6 with TRBJ1-2, with 10 nucleotides matching TRBD1. The CDR3 has 13 residues. CDR1 is SGHVS, CDR2 FNYEAQ, per germline. Trimming cost V 6 bases and J 10 bases; bases outside gene matches: 8. This CDR3 reads CASRPTGGADYTF. DNA of the CDR3: TGTGCCAGCAGACCGACAGGGGGCGCAGACTACACCTTC. The full variable domain, rest sourced from reference TRBV7-6 and TRBJ1-2, is GAGVSQSPRYKVTKRGQDVALRCDPISGHVSLYWYRQALGQGPEFLTYFNYEAQQDKSGLPNDRFSAERPEGSISTLTIQRTEQRDSAMYRCASRPTGGADYTFGSGTRLTVV.

This rearrangement joins TRBV19 to TRBJ2-7, with 11 nucleotides matching TRBD2. J gave up 5 bases and V 4 bases, and 10 bases lay outside the gene matches. The CDR3 totals 16 residues. The germline V gene has CDR1 LNHDA and CDR2 SQIVND (reference sequence). The CDR3 bases are TGTGCCAGTAGTACTTATACCCAGACTAGCGGGAACGAGCAGTACTTC. It is translated as CASSTYTQTSGNEQYF.

The chain combines TRBV28 with TRBJ2-7; tentatively, D is TRBD2 (5 bases). The germline CDR1 and CDR2 sequences are MDHEN and SYDVKM. The CDR3 length is 13 residues. Between the trimmed V and J ends, which lost 2 bases and 2 bases, there was a span of 7 bases. The chain's CDR3 is CASSLSGPYEQYF. The CDR3 coding sequence is TGTGCCAGCAGTTTAAGCGGACCCTACGAGCAGTACTTC.

This chain links TRBV27 with TRBJ1-5; D is perhaps TRBD1 (5 bases). The germline CDR1 and CDR2 sequences are MNHEY and SMNVEV (reference sequence). V dropped 2 bases and J dropped 5 bases, with 10 bases sitting between them. The CDR3 contains 14 residues. CDR3 bases: TGTGCCAGCAGTTTACTAGGGGCCGATCAGCCCCAGCATTTT. It encodes CASSLLGADQPQHF.

The J gene is TRBJ2-1, the V gene TRBV11-3; 8 nucleotides agree with TRBD1. V shed 4 bases and J 8 bases; nucleotides not matched to a gene: 7. CDR1 SGHNT and CDR2 YENEEA come from the germline V gene. The CDR3 runs to 14 residues. This CDR3 reads CASSSRTGWHEQFF. The CDR3 DNA follows: TGTGCCAGCAGCTCCCGGACAGGGTGGCATGAGCAGTTCTTC.

The chain recombines TRBV30 with TRBJ2-2; no definite D call. CDR3 size: 13 residues. Germline V gene lookup returns CDR1 GTSNPN and CDR2 SVGIG (reference sequence). Trimming took 2 bases from V and 2 from J, leaving 6 bases between them. CDR3 residues: CAWSPENTGELFF. CDR3 in DNA: TGTGCCTGGAGTCCAGAAAACACCGGGGAGCTGTTTTTT.

Points on this clone: Different DNA sequences within this sample yield the same CDR3. This rearrangement joins TRBV9 to TRBJ1-2, with D unresolved. In germline, CDR1 is SGDLS, CDR2 YYNGEE. This CDR3 is 12 amino acids long. V was cut by 0 bases and J by 5 bases, with 5 bases left in between. CDR3 sequence reads: CASSVVGYGYTF. CDR3 DNA: TGTGCCAGCAGCGTAGTAGGGTATGGCTACACCTTC.

V is TRBV7-2 and J is TRBJ2-7; the D call may be TRBD1 or TRBD2 (5 bases each). The CDR3 runs to 16 residues. V was trimmed by 2 bases and J by 5 bases, leaving 19 bases between them. From germline, CDR1 is SGHTA and CDR2 FQGNSA. This chain's CDR3 is CASSLMGETDGDEQYF. For the CDR3, the DNA is TGTGCCAGCAGCTTAATGGGGGAAACTGACGGGGACGAGCAGTACTTC.

This chain links TRBV27 with TRBJ2-7, with 9 bases lining up with TRBD2. The CDR3 length is 14 residues. CDR1 is MNHEY, CDR2 SMNVEV, per germline (reference sequence). V shed 4 bases and J 2 bases; nucleotides not matched to a gene: 3. The CDR3 DNA reads TGTGCCAGCAGTTCCGCGGGAGGGCCCTACGAGCAGTACTTC. Encoded protein: CASSSAGGPYEQYF.

The chain carries TRBV7-9 and TRBJ2-7; D is unresolved. The germline gives CDR1 SEHNR, CDR2 FQNEAQ (reference sequence). The CDR3 loop spans 13 amino acids. V lost 5 bases and J 6 bases, leaving 14 bases between the germline ends. CDR3 sequence: CASSPRPSGEQYF. DNA for the CDR3: TGTGCCAGCAGCCCACGACCGTCCGGCGAGCAGTACTTC.

The chain employs TRBV11-2 and TRBJ2-3; 12 nucleotides align to TRBD1. This CDR3 contains 15 residues. From germline, CDR1 is SGHAT and CDR2 FQNNGV. V was clipped by 4 bases and J by 3 bases; unmatched bases: 2. CDR3 DNA sequence: TGTGCCAGCAGCTGGGGACAGGGGGCAACAGATACGCAGTATTTT. The encoded protein is CASSWGQGATDTQYF.

This clone was detected only once. The chain joins TRBV2 to TRBJ2-1; 7 nucleotides agree with TRBD2. The CDR3 consists of 20 residues. Trimming took 8 bases from V and 9 from J; bases not matched to a gene: 31. Germline V gene lookup returns CDR1 SNHLY and CDR2 FYNNEI. The CDR3 coding sequence is TGTGCCAGCTGGGTTTCTAGCGGCGCTAGCGAGGAGGAATTTTTACGTGAGCAGTTCTTC. Amino acid sequence: CASWVSSGASEEEFLREQFF.